One sample yielded the 2 T cell receptor beta chains listed below, sequenced in a study of cytomegalovirus exposure and HLA in healthy donors. The PCR used 60 Vbeta and 13 Jbeta primers. TCRdb's copy holds only in-frame clones and misses some; the assay was immunoSEQ multiplex PCR. The sample consists of over 150,000 clones, roughly 70% of them appearing once. What was sequenced was PBMCs. The receptors originated from a woman in her 50s in good health and CMV-seropositive.

The genes are TRBV7-9 and TRBJ2-1; 10 nucleotides agree with TRBD1. Germline CDR1 reads SEHNR; CDR2 reads FQNEAQ (reference sequence). CDR3 length: 13 amino acids. Trimming at V came to 7 bases and at J to 10 bases, leaving 7 bases not matched to a gene. The CDR3 loop reads CASNDRGRREQFF. The CDR3 DNA reads as TGTGCCAGCAACGACAGGGGGCGGAGGGAGCAGTTCTTC. The variable domain in full, with the rest retrieved from reference TRBV7-9 and TRBJ2-1, is DTGVSQNPRHKITKRGQNVTFRCDPISEHNRLYWYRQTLGQGPEFLTYFQNEAQLEKSRLLSDRFSAERPKGSFSTLEIQRTEQGDSAMYLCASNDRGRREQFFGPGTRLTVL.

The chain has TRBV2 and TRBJ1-1, with D perhaps TRBD1 (6 bases). V was trimmed by 7 bases and J by 0 bases, leaving 12 bases between them. CDR1 is SNHLY and CDR2 is FYNNEI in the germline V gene. The CDR3 has 14 amino acids. The DNA for the CDR3 is TGTGCCAGCACCCCCACAGGGATGAACACTGAAGCTTTCTTT. Its protein product is CASTPTGMNTEAFF.